A single sample is the source of the 31 T cell receptor beta chains below, sequenced in a study of T-cell reconstitution after alpha-beta-depleted transplantation in children. Preparation of the TCRbeta library involved a method that used unique molecular identifiers. A single record per CDR3 protein comes from TCRdb applying MiXCR to the PCR reads. The table includes under 250,000 distinct CDR3 sequences, under 20% detected once. The sample here was PBMCs, mostly from graft donor cells, taken 360 days after TCRalphabeta/CD19-depleted stem cell transplant. The receptor set was obtained from a male patient between 2 and 10 years old who had a stem cell transplant for acute lymphoblastic leukemia, so the T cells may come from the graft donor.

The chain carries TRBV12-3 or TRBV12-4 and TRBJ2-3; 8 bases line up with TRBD1. Germline trimming cut 6 bases from V and 1 base from J; bases unmatched to any gene: 9. The CDR3 consists of 16 residues. CDR3 sequence: CASSGWDRSRTDTQYF. The CDR3 coding sequence is TGTGCCAGCAGCGGTTGGGACAGGTCACGCACAGATACGCAGTATTTT.

This clonotype has a handful of counts. This chain connects TRBV12-3 or TRBV12-4 to TRBJ2-3; 7 nucleotides line up with TRBD1. This CDR3 region has 15 residues. The junction had 3 bases not matched to a gene; V was cut back by 2 bases and J by 1 base. The CDR3 DNA reads as TGTGCCAGCAGTTTATACACAGGGGGCACAGATACGCAGTATTTT. The encoded protein is CASSLYTGGTDTQYF.

The V call is TRBV4-2, the J call TRBJ1-5; a possible D gene is TRBD1 (5 bases). Germline loops: CDR1 LGHNA, CDR2 YNFKEQ. With 5 bases removed from V and 2 bases from J, the gap between germline ends came to 19 bases. This CDR3 spans 17 amino acids. The chain's CDR3 is CASSAVGTQGGNQPQHF. In DNA form, the CDR3 reads TGTGCCAGCAGCGCCGTCGGCACCCAGGGCGGCAATCAGCCCCAGCATTTT.

The chain uses TRBV20-1 and TRBJ2-1; D is possibly TRBD2 (6 bases). The V gene's germline CDR1 is DFQATT and CDR2 SNEGSKA (reference sequence). The CDR3 covers 15 residues. The V and J ends lost 3 bases and 3 bases respectively, with 15 bases between them. The CDR3 spells CSASPDRGVYNEQFF. The CDR3 nucleotides read TGCAGTGCTAGCCCCGATCGCGGGGTCTACAATGAGCAGTTCTTC.

V and J are TRBV2 and TRBJ1-1; D gene unclear. Per germline, CDR1 SNHLY and CDR2 FYNNEI. Deletions cut 6 bases from V and 11 bases from J, with 4 bases between. CDR3 length: 8 residues. The CDR3 nucleotides read TGTGCCAGCAGGGCGGCTTTCTTT. Amino acid sequence: CASRAAFF. Together with reference TRBV2 and TRBJ1-1, the CDR3 gives the full variable domain: EPEVTQTPSHQVTQMGQEVILRCVPISNHLYFYWYRQILGQKVEFLVSFYNNEISEKSEIFDDQFSVERPDGSNFTLKIRSTKLEDSAMYFCASRAAFFGQGTRLTVV.

This clonotype was detected a few times. V is TRBV7-2 and J is TRBJ2-5; 11 bases line up with TRBD2. The V segment lost 5 bases and the J segment 1 base; nucleotides outside the gene matches: 6. Germline assignment: CDR1 SGHTA and CDR2 FQGNSA. The CDR3 is 16 residues long. The chain's CDR3 is CASSISSGGTQETQYF. CDR3 in DNA: TGTGCCAGCAGCATCTCTAGCGGGGGGACCCAAGAGACCCAGTACTTC.

This clonotype was counted between two and nine times. The rearrangement uses TRBV3-1 and TRBJ1-1; maybe TRBD1 (5 bases). The CDR3 is made up of 15 amino acids. V lost 1 base, J lost 0 bases, and 9 bases lay in between. The germline V gene has CDR1 LGHDT and CDR2 YNNKEL (reference sequence). DNA of the CDR3: TGTGCCAGCAGCCAAGGGGGGGGGGTGAACACTGAAGCTTTCTTT. It yields the protein CASSQGGGVNTEAFF.

This clonotype has ten or more counts. The chain joins TRBV6-5 to TRBJ2-7, with 8 bases aligning to TRBD1. The CDR3 has 15 residues. Germline V gene sequence: CDR1 MNHEY, CDR2 SVGAGI. With 2 bases clipped from V and 2 bases from J, the junction kept 5 bases outside the gene matches. This chain's CDR3 is CASSYPRQGTYEQYF. DNA of the CDR3: TGTGCCAGCAGTTACCCCAGACAGGGGACCTACGAGCAGTACTTC.

This clonotype showed up just a few times. The chain employs TRBV12-3 or TRBV12-4 and TRBJ1-1, with 7 bases identical to TRBD1. V was pared by 5 bases and J by 5 bases, with 14 bases of the junction left unmatched. The CDR3 consists of 16 residues. CDR3 amino acids: CASSRTGLGQATEAFF. The CDR3 DNA sequence: TGTGCCAGCAGTCGGACTGGACTCGGACAGGCAACTGAAGCTTTCTTT.

This chain joins TRBV23-1 and TRBJ1-5; 8 bases line up with TRBD1. Being an ORF, TRBV23-1 has a function that is uncertain. V trimming: 3 bases; J trimming: 0 bases; junction bases outside the gene matches: 4. The CDR3 has 16 residues. CDR3 in DNA: TGCGCCAGCAGTCACACAGGGGGTTATAGCAATCAGCCCCAGCATTTT. Protein: CASSHTGGYSNQPQHF.

Ten or more counts support this clonotype. This chain connects TRBV12-3 or TRBV12-4 to TRBJ2-7, with 11 bases matching TRBD1. CDR3 length: 17 amino acids. V lost 6 bases to trimming and J lost 4 bases; unmatched junction nucleotides: 14. CDR3 sequence (DNA): TGTGCCAGCAGGTCCGGGACAGGGGGGTTCTCGGATTACGAGCAGTACTTC. Its protein product is CASRSGTGGFSDYEQYF.

This clonotype was observed a handful of times. The chain uses TRBV24-1 and TRBJ2-5, with D perhaps assigned TRBD1 or TRBD2 (5 bases each). V lost 2 bases and J 1 base, leaving 13 bases between the germline ends. Germline V gene data show CDR1 as KGHDR and CDR2 as SFDVKD. The CDR3 length is 16 residues. CDR3 in DNA: TGTGCCACCAGTGATTCGACTATCGGGGCCCAAGAGACCCAGTACTTC. Its translation: CATSDSTIGAQETQYF.

This clonotype was observed at least ten times. The chain is built from TRBV7-9 and TRBJ2-1; D gene ambiguous. Trimming cost V 6 bases and J 3 bases, with 3 bases left between them. The CDR3 has 11 residues. Per germline, CDR1 SEHNR and CDR2 FQNEAQ (reference sequence). The CDR3 DNA sequence: TGTGCCAGCAGTTACTACAATGAGCAGTTCTTC. Protein: CASSYYNEQFF.

This clonotype was detected ten times or more. The J gene is TRBJ1-5, the V gene TRBV10-3, with 10 bases matching TRBD1. The CDR3 contains 14 residues. Losses at the gene ends were 10 bases for V and 3 bases for J; bases not matched to a gene: 6. Germline-derived CDR1 and CDR2 are ENHRY and SYGVKD. The CDR3 DNA reads as TGTGCCAGCTCCGGGACAGGGGACAATCAGCCCCAGCATTTT. Its translation is CASSGTGDNQPQHF.

In its sample, this clonotype was seen a few times. The rearrangement links TRBV27 to TRBJ2-5; no reliable D call. The length of the CDR3 is 14 residues. Trimming shortened V by 3 bases and J by 3 bases, and 11 bases separated the two germline ends. CDR1 and CDR2 from the germline V gene are MNHEY and SMNVEV (reference sequence). CDR3 in amino acids: CASSFLAGKETQYF. In DNA, the CDR3 is TGTGCCAGCAGTTTTTTAGCTGGTAAAGAGACCCAGTACTTC.

V is TRBV2 and J is TRBJ2-1, with 7 bases aligning to TRBD1. Trimming removed 0 bases from V and 10 bases from J; junction bases left unmatched: 6. CDR1 SNHLY and CDR2 FYNNEI come from the germline V gene. The CDR3 covers 14 residues. The CDR3 nucleotides are TGTGCCAGCAGTGAAGCGCTTCGAGGGGGCGAGCAGTTCTTC. This encodes CASSEALRGGEQFF.

The table lists this clonotype with a few counts. The rearrangement links TRBV3-1 to TRBJ1-3, with D perhaps matching TRBD1 (6 bases). Trimming shortened V by 4 bases and J by 4 bases, and 14 bases separated the two germline ends. Germline-derived CDR1 and CDR2 are LGHDT and YNNKEL (reference sequence). This CDR3 spans 15 amino acids. Written as DNA, the CDR3 is TGTGCCAGCAGCCTTACGGACAGTCTAGGAAACACCATATATTTT. Its protein product is CASSLTDSLGNTIYF.

This clonotype was recorded a few times. The chain is built from TRBV28 and TRBJ2-5; 8 nucleotides align to TRBD2. CDR1 MDHEN and CDR2 SYDVKM come from the germline V gene. CDR3 length: 11 amino acids. The V segment lost 5 bases and the J segment 9 bases; nucleotides outside the gene matches: 2. The CDR3 DNA reads as TGTGCCAGCAGTCCGGGAGGGCCCCAGTACTTC. Translated: CASSPGGPQYF.

There are many counts of this clonotype. V gene TRBV27 combines with J gene TRBJ2-7; no clear D gene. This CDR3 region has 14 residues. Germline CDR1 is MNHEY and CDR2 is SMNVEV (reference sequence). Trimming cost V 2 bases and J 5 bases, with 13 bases left between them. In DNA form, the CDR3 reads TGTGCCAGCAGTTTAAGTCTCAGCGCGGACGAGCAGTACTTC. This translates into CASSLSLSADEQYF.

This clonotype was seen a handful of times. V usage is TRBV24-1 and J usage is TRBJ2-5; D might be TRBD1 (5 bases). Trimming pared 6 bases from V and 2 bases from J, leaving 6 bases between. This CDR3 has 12 amino acids. Germline values: CDR1 KGHDR, CDR2 SFDVKD. In nucleotides, the CDR3 is TGTGCCACCAGTAGGGGACAAGAGACCCAGTACTTC. Its translation: CATSRGQETQYF.

The V and J genes are TRBV12-3 or TRBV12-4 and TRBJ2-5, with 7 bases identical to TRBD1. Trimming cost V 8 bases and J 3 bases; bases outside gene matches: 9. The CDR3 extends over 14 amino acids. The CDR3 here is CASWNRGLEETQYF. The DNA of the CDR3 is TGTGCCAGCTGGAACAGGGGTTTAGAAGAGACCCAGTACTTC.

The V gene is TRBV5-1, the J gene TRBJ2-3; D is unresolved. The CDR3 runs to 12 residues. In germline, CDR1 is SGHRS, CDR2 YFSETQ. V shed 4 bases and J shed 6 bases, with 9 bases lying between them. CDR3 nucleotide sequence: TGCGCCAGCAGCCAATATAGCGATACGCAGTATTTT. Encoded protein: CASSQYSDTQYF.

There are many counts of this clonotype. The chain carries TRBV6-1 and TRBJ2-1; possibly TRBD2 for D (7 bases). This CDR3 contains 14 residues. Germline assignment: CDR1 MNHNS and CDR2 SASEGT. V was pared by 7 bases and J by 3 bases, with 13 bases between. DNA of the CDR3: TGTGCCAGCAAGCCAGGGGAGGGCTACAATGAGCAGTTCTTC. Amino acid sequence: CASKPGEGYNEQFF.

This clonotype was seen more than once but under ten times. V gene TRBV10-3 combines with J gene TRBJ2-1, with TRBD2 identical over 7 bases. V trimming: 6 bases; J trimming: 2 bases; junction bases outside the gene matches: 4. The CDR3 is 14 residues long. Germline CDR1 and CDR2: ENHRY and SYGVKD. The CDR3 nucleotides read TGTGCCATCAGGAGACTAGCCACCTACAATGAGCAGTTCTTC. It specifies CAIRRLATYNEQFF.

This clonotype has only a few counts. The V call is TRBV9, the J call TRBJ2-3, with D maybe TRBD2 (6 bases). Looked up from germline, CDR1 is SGDLS and CDR2 is YYNGEE. The V gene lost 4 bases and the J gene lost 0 bases, with 24 bases spanning the gap. The CDR3 is 19 amino acids. CDR3 amino acids: CASSPSRRGRRSSTDTQYF. CDR3 in DNA: TGTGCCAGCAGCCCCTCTCGGAGGGGCCGACGCTCTAGCACAGATACGCAGTATTTT.

This clonotype was detected only a few times. The V call is TRBV7-7, the J call TRBJ2-1, with no clear D. CDR1 and CDR2 from the germline V gene are SSHAT and FNYEAQ (reference sequence). This CDR3 is 13 amino acids long. With 1 base removed from V and 11 bases from J, the gap between germline ends came to 12 bases. As DNA, the CDR3 is TGTGCCAGCAGCTTAGGGGCCAGCACACAGCAGTTCTTC. This sequence encodes CASSLGASTQQFF.

Many counts were recorded for this clonotype. The gene calls are TRBV5-1 and TRBJ1-1, with D unresolved. Trimming left V 0 bases short and J 1 base short, with 4 bases between. The CDR3 totals 13 residues. The germline gives CDR1 SGHRS, CDR2 YFSETQ. Written as DNA, the CDR3 is TGCGCCAGCAGCTTGGCCCGGAACACTGAAGCTTTCTTT. This codes for CASSLARNTEAFF.

There are a few counts of this clonotype. The chain links TRBV6-2 or TRBV6-3 to TRBJ2-3; D is ambiguous. There are 14 residues in the CDR3. V gave up 2 bases and J gave up 6 bases, with 12 bases separating them. The germline CDR1 and CDR2 sequences are MNHEY and SVGEGT. In DNA, the CDR3 is TGTGCCAGCAGTTACGACCTCCTCGTGGATACGCAGTATTTT. Amino acid sequence: CASSYDLLVDTQYF.

This chain uses TRBV5-1 with TRBJ1-2; TRBD1 aligns across 9 bases. Germline V gene lookup returns CDR1 SGHRS and CDR2 YFSETQ. V trimming: 3 bases; J trimming: 5 bases; junction bases outside the gene matches: 8. The CDR3 consists of 15 residues. The CDR3 nucleotides are TGCGCCAGCAGCTCGATGCCGGGACAGGGATATGGCTACACCTTC. Translation: CASSSMPGQGYGYTF.

This clonotype was seen only a few times. The chain has TRBV12-3 or TRBV12-4 and TRBJ2-4; TRBD1 is a possible D gene (5 bases). Trimming took 3 bases from V and 7 from J, leaving 10 bases between them. This CDR3 has 13 residues. As DNA, the CDR3 is TGTGCCAGCAGTTTTCAGGGTAGGAACATTCAGTACTTC. The encoded protein is CASSFQGRNIQYF.

The J gene is TRBJ2-7, the V gene TRBV19; a possible D gene is TRBD2 (5 bases). Trimming removed 4 bases from V and 7 bases from J, with 17 bases in between. The germline V gene encodes CDR1 LNHDA and CDR2 SQIVND (reference sequence). The CDR3 is made up of 14 amino acids. The CDR3 DNA reads as TGTGCCAGTAGTACGGGGTCGGGAATTGGGGAGCAGTACTTC. Translating gives CASSTGSGIGEQYF.